These 29 T cell receptor beta chains were sequenced from one sample in a study of T-cell reconstitution after alpha-beta-depleted transplantation in children. Preparing the TCRbeta library involved the use of unique molecular identifiers. TCRdb re-called the PCR reads through MiXCR, storing one row per CDR3 protein. The sample lists 450,000 to 600,000 distinct CDR3 sequences, around a third occurring once. Sequencing used PBMCs from the stem cell graft donor, obtained from the stem cell graft. Receptors were obtained from a human donor who donated a stem cell graft to a child with aplastic anemia.

The gene calls are TRBV30 and TRBJ2-1; D call uncertain. Trimming took off 1 base at V and 5 bases at J, with 12 bases between the two ends. Germline V lookup: CDR1 GTSNPN, CDR2 SVGIG (reference sequence). The CDR3 contains 14 residues. The CDR3 DNA reads TGTGCCTGGAGTGCGCTCGGGTCTCACAATGAGCAGTTCTTC. It specifies CAWSALGSHNEQFF.

This clonotype was counted only a few times. The rearrangement links TRBV24-1 to TRBJ1-1, with D possibly TRBD1 on 6 matching bases. The CDR3 is 15 amino acids. The V end was cut by 8 bases, the J end by 4 bases, with 19 bases between. The germline V gene encodes CDR1 KGHDR and CDR2 SFDVKD. The DNA of the CDR3 is TGTGCCACCATGGGACACCCAGCAATGGGCACTGAAGCTTTCTTT. Translation: CATMGHPAMGTEAFF.

V and J are TRBV29-1 and TRBJ2-7; the D gene could be TRBD1 or TRBD2 (5 bases each). Germline V gene sequence: CDR1 SQVTM, CDR2 ANQGSEA. The V gene lost 7 bases and the J gene lost 2 bases, with 9 bases spanning the gap. This CDR3 has 11 residues. CDR3 protein: CSGGFTYEQYF. CDR3 bases: TGCAGCGGGGGGTTTACCTACGAGCAGTACTTC.

The V and J genes are TRBV6-5 and TRBJ1-1; D is undetermined. This CDR3 spans 13 amino acids. Trimming removed 4 bases at V and 1 base at J, with 7 bases between. Germline assignment: CDR1 MNHEY and CDR2 SVGAGI. As DNA, the CDR3 is TGTGCCAGCAGTTGGGGAACGAACACTGAAGCTTTCTTT. Its translation is CASSWGTNTEAFF.

This sequence joins TRBV6-2 or TRBV6-3 and TRBJ2-5; 9 bases are shared with TRBD2. Germline V gene lookup returns CDR1 MNHEY and CDR2 SVGEGT. This CDR3 spans 13 amino acids. Trimming took 6 bases from V and 4 from J; bases not matched to a gene: 3. The CDR3 loop reads CASRGTSRETQYF. DNA for the CDR3: TGTGCCAGCAGAGGGACTAGCAGAGAGACCCAGTACTTC.

This chain connects TRBV7-8 to TRBJ2-7; D call uncertain. Per the germline V gene, CDR1 is SGHVS and CDR2 is FQNEAQ. The germline V and J ends were trimmed by 4 bases and 2 bases, with 12 bases remaining between them. The CDR3 length is 14 residues. For the CDR3, the DNA is TGTGCCAGCAGCTACCCCGACTTTCCCTACGAGCAGTACGTC. Amino acid sequence: CASSYPDFPYEQYV.

This sequence joins TRBV4-3 and TRBJ1-2; 8 bases line up with TRBD1. Trimming removed 5 bases from V and 4 bases from J; junction bases left unmatched: 9. The CDR3 contains 15 residues. From germline, CDR1 is LGHNA and CDR2 YSLEER. CDR3 sequence: CASSAPGQEAYGYTF. The CDR3 nucleotides read TGCGCCAGCAGCGCACCGGGACAGGAGGCCTATGGCTACACCTTC.

This clonotype has more than one count but fewer than ten. The chain joins TRBV20-1 to TRBJ1-5, with D hard to call. The CDR3 sequence is 14 residues long. Germline CDR1 is DFQATT and CDR2 is SNEGSKA (reference sequence). The germline V and J ends were trimmed by 1 base and 7 bases, with 14 bases remaining between them. CDR3 sequence: CSARAGWSMQPQHF. For the CDR3, the DNA is TGCAGTGCTAGAGCTGGGTGGTCGATGCAGCCCCAGCATTTT.

The V and J genes are TRBV29-1 and TRBJ1-1; possible D gene TRBD1, 6 bases. This CDR3 has 13 amino acids. V lost 2 bases to trimming and J lost 6 bases, with 13 bases between them. Germline loops: CDR1 SQVTM, CDR2 ANQGSEA. The CDR3 region has the DNA TGCAGCGTTGAAAGAGGGGGAGGGGCTGAAGCTTTCTTT. Amino acid sequence: CSVERGGGAEAFF.

With respect to this clonotype: A much larger clone differs by one base, so this may be a read error. The chain links TRBV7-9 to TRBJ1-1; D is ambiguous. V shed 8 bases and J shed 4 bases, with 5 bases lying between them. The germline V gene has CDR1 SEHNR and CDR2 FQNEAQ (reference sequence). This CDR3 is 10 amino acids long. In nucleotides, the CDR3 is TGTGCCAGCGGGGTCACTGAAGCTTTCTTT. Protein sequence: CASGVTEAFF. The full variable domain, with the rest looked up from reference TRBV7-9 and TRBJ1-1, is DTGVSQNPRHKITKRGQNVTFRCDPISEHNRLYWYRQTLGQGPEFLTYFQNEAQLEKSRLLSDRFSAERPKGSFSTLEIQRTEQGDSAMYLCASGVTEAFFGQGTRLTVV.

J is TRBJ1-5 and V is TRBV15, with a weak D call TRBD1 (6 bases). Germline V gene lookup returns CDR1 LNHNV and CDR2 YYDKDF (reference sequence). The CDR3 is made up of 15 amino acids. V lost 1 base and J 0 bases, leaving 7 bases between the germline ends. CDR3 protein: CATSRGTVSNQPQHF. DNA of the CDR3: TGTGCCACCAGCAGAGGGACAGTTAGCAATCAGCCCCAGCATTTT.

DNA of the CDR3: TGTGCCACCAAGAGAGATACAGGGGGATACACTGAAGCTTTCTTT. Protein product: CATKRDTGGYTEAFF. The chain employs TRBV6-1 and TRBJ1-1; 8 nucleotides agree with TRBD1. With 10 bases clipped from V and 3 bases from J, the junction kept 13 bases outside the gene matches. The CDR3 is 15 residues long. Per the germline V gene, CDR1 is MNHNS and CDR2 is SASEGT.

This clonotype has just a few counts. This chain links TRBV29-1 with TRBJ2-1; 9 bases line up with TRBD2. V lost 3 bases, J lost 2 bases, and 5 bases stayed unmatched. The CDR3 totals 15 residues. From germline, CDR1 is SQVTM and CDR2 ANQGSEA. CDR3 in amino acids: CSVEGGRAAYNEQFF. CDR3 bases: TGCAGCGTTGAGGGCGGGAGGGCCGCCTACAATGAGCAGTTCTTC.

Details on this clonotype: At one end the junction does not follow the germline gene, possibly because of a read error. J is TRBJ1-1 and V is TRBV25-1; D unresolved. CDR3 length: 12 amino acids. Germline lookup yields CDR1 MGHDK and CDR2 SYGVNS. The CDR3 region is CVSSNLNTEAFF. CDR3 nucleotide sequence: TGTGTCAGCAGTAACTTGAACACTGAAGCTTTCTTT.

The J gene is TRBJ2-1, the V gene TRBV7-9, with 10 bases lining up with TRBD2. The germline V gene has CDR1 SEHNR and CDR2 FQNEAQ (reference sequence). This CDR3 has 15 residues. The ends lost 8 bases at V and 1 base at J; junction bases unmatched: 5. The CDR3 DNA reads TGTGCCAGCTGGACTAGCGGAGGTTCCTACAATGAGCAGTTCTTC. As protein: CASWTSGGSYNEQFF.

This clonotype appeared a few times. The chain has TRBV5-3 and TRBJ2-7, with a weak D call TRBD1 (6 bases). TRBV5-3 is noted as an ORF with a role that remains uncertain. The CDR3 has 12 amino acids. The germline V and J ends were trimmed by 4 bases and 11 bases, with 16 bases remaining between them. The CDR3 region is CARSRTRGQKYV. Written as DNA, the CDR3 is TGTGCCAGAAGCAGAACCCGAGGACAGAAGTACGTC.

The rearrangement links TRBV5-1 to TRBJ2-4, with 9 bases fitting TRBD1. With V trimmed by 0 bases and J by 6 bases, 7 bases remained unmatched. The CDR3 totals 16 residues. CDR1 and CDR2 from the germline V gene are SGHRS and YFSETQ. The CDR3 here is CASSLENRGPGNIQYF. The CDR3 nucleotides are TGCGCCAGCAGCTTGGAGAACAGGGGGCCGGGAAACATTCAGTACTTC.

In its sample, this clonotype was seen a few times. This sequence joins TRBV30 and TRBJ1-2; D possibly corresponds to TRBD1 (6 bases). CDR3 length equals 12 residues. Trimming took 8 bases from V and 4 from J, leaving 14 bases between them. Germline CDR1 is GTSNPN and CDR2 is SVGIG (reference sequence). DNA for the CDR3: TGTGCCCGATCACAGGGTGCCTATGGCTACACCTTC. Translating gives CARSQGAYGYTF.

This chain uses TRBV12-3 or TRBV12-4 with TRBJ2-3; a weak D match, TRBD2 (6 bases). CDR3 length: 15 residues. The V gene lost 3 bases and the J gene lost 5 bases, with 15 bases spanning the gap. This chain's CDR3 is CASSLTSFVRDTQYF. CDR3 DNA sequence: TGTGCCAGCAGTTTGACTAGTTTCGTTCGAGATACGCAGTATTTT.

This clonotype occurred a few times. The genes are TRBV7-8 and TRBJ1-4; unclear D gene. Trimming took 1 base from V and 10 from J, leaving 7 bases between them. The CDR3 has 12 residues. Germline V CDR1 and CDR2: SGHVS, FQNEAQ. In DNA form, the CDR3 reads TGTGCCAGCAGCTTAGAGGTTCGAAAACTGTTTTTT. Translation gives CASSLEVRKLFF.

Only a few counts were recorded for this clonotype. The CDR3 DNA sequence: TGCAGCGTTGACTCAGGGCTTCCCGGGGAGCTGTTTTTT. Residues: CSVDSGLPGELFF. This sequence joins TRBV29-1 and TRBJ2-2; maybe TRBD1 (5 bases). Trimming stripped 3 bases from V and 6 bases from J, with 11 bases between. The CDR3 is made up of 13 amino acids. Looked up from germline, CDR1 is SQVTM and CDR2 is ANQGSEA.

This clonotype came up a few times. The chain links TRBV12-3 or TRBV12-4 to TRBJ1-5; D call uncertain. CDR3 length: 14 amino acids. V lost 5 bases and J 7 bases, leaving 15 bases between the germline ends. CDR3 region: CASSSVAGSQPQHF. In nucleotides, the CDR3 is TGTGCCAGCAGTAGCGTGGCGGGGTCCCAGCCCCAGCATTTT.

This clonotype was found a few times. The genes are TRBV7-2 and TRBJ1-2; D is perhaps TRBD1 (5 bases). The CDR3 totals 13 residues. The V and J ends lost 2 bases and 7 bases respectively, with 11 bases between them. Germline-derived CDR1 and CDR2 are SGHTA and FQGNSA. This CDR3 reads CASSLRQGGGYTF. CDR3 DNA sequence: TGTGCCAGCAGCTTACGCCAGGGTGGTGGCTACACCTTC.

The CDR3: CASSYSKSGAKLETEAFF. CDR3 DNA sequence: TGTGCCAGCAGTTACTCGAAATCGGGTGCCAAGCTAGAGACTGAAGCTTTCTTT. V is TRBV6-5 and J is TRBJ1-1; no firm D call. This CDR3 region has 18 residues. V lost 0 bases to trimming and J lost 5 bases, with 22 bases between them. Per the germline V gene, CDR1 is MNHEY and CDR2 is SVGAGI.

Only a few counts were recorded for this clonotype. The chain is built from TRBV5-1 and TRBJ2-5; TRBD1 is a possible D gene (6 bases). Germline assignment: CDR1 SGHRS and CDR2 YFSETQ. Trimming removed 4 bases at V and 2 bases at J, with 15 bases between. This CDR3 is built from 15 residues. CDR3 sequence reads: CASSRIPGQQETQYF. DNA for the CDR3: TGCGCCAGCAGCCGGATTCCGGGACAACAAGAGACCCAGTACTTC.

This clonotype was detected only a few times. This chain connects TRBV6-2 or TRBV6-3 to TRBJ2-7; D not resolved. V was pared by 5 bases and J by 7 bases, with 15 bases between. The CDR3 contains 13 residues. The germline V gene encodes CDR1 MNHEY and CDR2 SVGEGT. CDR3 region: CASSKRPAGEQYV. Here the CDR3 DNA reads TGTGCCAGCAGTAAACGACCGGCCGGGGAGCAGTACGTC.

This clonotype has only one observation. The chain has TRBV9 and TRBJ2-1; 9 bases map to TRBD2. Germline V gives CDR1 SGDLS, CDR2 YYNGEE. V lost 4 bases and J lost 8; bases outside the gene matches: 10. The CDR3 runs 15 residues. CDR3 amino acids: CASSTSGRSKDEQFF. The CDR3 DNA reads TGTGCCAGCAGCACCAGCGGGAGGAGTAAGGATGAGCAGTTCTTC.

The V gene is TRBV3-1, the J gene TRBJ1-1, with 10 bases lining up with TRBD1. Germline V lookup: CDR1 LGHDT, CDR2 YNNKEL (reference sequence). Trimming took 1 base from V and 10 from J; bases not matched to a gene: 3. The CDR3 consists of 13 residues. The CDR3 coding sequence is TGTGCCAGCAGCCAAGGACAGGGGGCGGGAGCTTTCTTT. Protein product: CASSQGQGAGAFF.

In this sample, this clonotype turned up a few times. The rearrangement uses TRBV12-3 or TRBV12-4 and TRBJ2-1; 10 nucleotides agree with TRBD2. V was pared by 6 bases and J by 6 bases, with 5 bases of the junction left unmatched. CDR3 length: 14 amino acids. Here the CDR3 reads CASSDGLAVNEQFF. The CDR3 nucleotides are TGTGCCAGCAGCGACGGACTAGCGGTCAATGAGCAGTTCTTC.